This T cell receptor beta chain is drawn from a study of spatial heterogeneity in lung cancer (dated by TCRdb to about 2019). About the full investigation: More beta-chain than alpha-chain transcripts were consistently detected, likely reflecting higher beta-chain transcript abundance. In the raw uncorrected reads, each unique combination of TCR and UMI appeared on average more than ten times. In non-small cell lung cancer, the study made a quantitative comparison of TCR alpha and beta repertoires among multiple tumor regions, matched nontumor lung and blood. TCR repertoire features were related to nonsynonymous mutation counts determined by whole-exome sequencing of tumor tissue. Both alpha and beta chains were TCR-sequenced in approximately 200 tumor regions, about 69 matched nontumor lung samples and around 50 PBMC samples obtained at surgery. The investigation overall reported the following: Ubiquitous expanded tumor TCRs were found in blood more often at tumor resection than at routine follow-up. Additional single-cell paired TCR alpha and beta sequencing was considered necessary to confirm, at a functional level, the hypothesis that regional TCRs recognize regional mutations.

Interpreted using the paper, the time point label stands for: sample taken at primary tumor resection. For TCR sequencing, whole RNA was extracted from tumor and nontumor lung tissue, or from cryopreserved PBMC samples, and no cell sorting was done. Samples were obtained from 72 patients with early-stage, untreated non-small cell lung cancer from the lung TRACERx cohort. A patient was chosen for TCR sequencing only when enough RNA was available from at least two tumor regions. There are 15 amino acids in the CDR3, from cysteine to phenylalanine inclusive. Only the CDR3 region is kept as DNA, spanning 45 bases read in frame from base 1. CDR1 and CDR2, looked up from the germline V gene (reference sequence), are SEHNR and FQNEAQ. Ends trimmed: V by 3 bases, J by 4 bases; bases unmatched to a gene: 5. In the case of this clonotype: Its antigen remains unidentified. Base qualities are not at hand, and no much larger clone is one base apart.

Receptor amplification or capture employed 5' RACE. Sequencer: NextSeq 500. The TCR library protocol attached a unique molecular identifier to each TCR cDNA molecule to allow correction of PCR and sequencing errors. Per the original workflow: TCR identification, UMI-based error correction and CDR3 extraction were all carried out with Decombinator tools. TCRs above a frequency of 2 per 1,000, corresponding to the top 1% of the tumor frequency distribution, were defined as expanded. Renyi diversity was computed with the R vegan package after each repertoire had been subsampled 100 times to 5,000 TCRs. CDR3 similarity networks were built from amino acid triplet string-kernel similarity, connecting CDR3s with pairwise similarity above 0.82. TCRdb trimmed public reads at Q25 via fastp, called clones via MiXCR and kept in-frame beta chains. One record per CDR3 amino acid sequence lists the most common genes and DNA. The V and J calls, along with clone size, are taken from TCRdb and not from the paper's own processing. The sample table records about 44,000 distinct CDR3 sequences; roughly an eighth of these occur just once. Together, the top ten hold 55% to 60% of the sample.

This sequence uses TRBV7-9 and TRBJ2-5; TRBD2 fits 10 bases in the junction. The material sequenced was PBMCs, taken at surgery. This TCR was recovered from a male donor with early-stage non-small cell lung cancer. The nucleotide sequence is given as TGTGCCAGCAGCTTTGTAGCGGGAGGAGGAGAGACCCAGTACTTC. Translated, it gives CASSFVAGGGETQYF.